This T cell receptor (beta chain) was captured in a study of blood T cells in healthy people across ages. The V gene lost 6 bases and the J gene lost 1 base, with 16 bases spanning the gap. The length of the CDR3 is 14 residues. Per the germline V gene, CDR1 is DFQATT and CDR2 is SNEGSKA (reference sequence). The authors ran a second PCR of roughly 6 to 12 cycles using a sample-barcoded 5' primer and a J-beta primer mix. In TCRdb, the 5' RACE reads were re-called with MiXCR into one record per CDR3 protein. Among approximately 800,000 distinct CDR3 sequences, around 62% were seen once, and the ten largest hold about 27%.

This chain uses TRBV20-1 with TRBJ2-7; no clear D. Material: blood. The TCR sequence derives from a young man in good health. CDR3 region: CSAHSIWGSYEQYF. The CDR3 DNA reads TGCAGTGCCCACAGCATCTGGGGATCCTACGAGCAGTACTTC.